This T cell receptor beta chain was identified in a study of cytomegalovirus exposure and HLA in healthy donors. TCRdb keeps only in-frame clones here, not all; method: immunoSEQ multiplex PCR. The sample contains about 360,000 clones, roughly 85% of which appear only once. The donors were part of the 120-subject validation cohort, which stood apart from the 666-subject first cohort. General study results and limits: Investigators reported 150 to 200 TCR beta chains as tied to cytomegalovirus. Published work reported that the classifier diagnosed cytomegalovirus status with high specificity and sensitivity. TCR sequences were mostly rare, though some public TCRs occurred in many donors.

This clone was seen once. The antigen is undetermined. The V and J ends lost 1 base and 8 bases, in that order; junction bases with no gene match: 8. The CDR3 runs 16 residues. CDR1 is SGHVS and CDR2 is FNYEAQ in the germline V gene. This chain joins TRBV7-6 and TRBJ2-1; 10 positions agree with TRBD2. The specimen sequenced was PBMCs. The sequence was obtained from a woman aged 18-29 years in good health and CMV-seronegative. The CDR3 bases are TGTGCCAGCAGCTTAGGTCCTAGCGGGAGTAAGGATGAGCAGTTCTTC. Protein sequence: CASSLGPSGSKDEQFF.